Shown below are 20 T cell receptor beta chains from a single sample sequenced in a study of cytomegalovirus exposure and HLA in healthy donors. PCR used 60 Vbeta primers and 13 Jbeta primers. The protocol was immunoSEQ multiplex PCR, while the TCRdb copy is restricted to in-frame clones and leaves out a portion. The profile shows about 200,000 clones, 86% of them singletons. The sample taken for sequencing was PBMCs. These receptors were taken from a woman aged 25 to 39 in good health and CMV-seronegative.

V gene TRBV6-6 combines with J gene TRBJ1-2; 12 bases match TRBD1. V lost 2 bases to trimming and J lost 7 bases; unmatched junction nucleotides: 5. This CDR3 region has 15 residues. Germline V lookup: CDR1 MNHNY, CDR2 SVGAGI (reference sequence). The CDR3 spells CASSYLGQGAGGYTF. The DNA for the CDR3 is TGTGCCAGCAGTTACCTGGGACAGGGGGCAGGTGGCTACACCTTC.

This clone was seen only once. The rearrangement uses TRBV7-3 and TRBJ2-3; D perhaps matches TRBD2 (7 bases). In germline, CDR1 is SGHTA, CDR2 FQGTGA. The length of the CDR3 is 14 residues. The V gene lost 2 bases and the J gene lost 7 bases, with 13 bases spanning the gap. The CDR3 here is CASSLEGGPYTQYF. CDR3 nucleotide sequence: TGTGCCAGCAGCTTAGAGGGGGGGCCTTATACGCAGTATTTT. Full variable domain (missing parts from reference TRBV7-3 and TRBJ2-3): GAGVSQTPSNKVTEKGKYVELRCDPISGHTALYWYRQSLGQGPEFLIYFQGTGAADDSGLPNDRFFAVRPEGSVSTLKIQRTERGDSAVYLCASSLEGGPYTQYFGPGTRLTVL.

The table lists this clone with a count of one. The chain has TRBV7-3 and TRBJ2-3; D is possibly TRBD1 (6 bases). Germline V gene data show CDR1 as SGHTA and CDR2 as FQGTGA. The germline V and J ends were trimmed by 5 bases and 0 bases, with 6 bases remaining between them. The CDR3 contains 13 residues. The CDR3 bases are TGTGCCAGCAGCCAGGGGAGCACAGATACGCAGTATTTT. The encoded protein is CASSQGSTDTQYF.

This chain links TRBV5-4 with TRBJ2-5; D gene unclear. Germline V gene sequence: CDR1 SGHNT, CDR2 YYREEE (reference sequence). The CDR3 consists of 14 residues. V was trimmed by 0 bases and J by 1 base, leaving 7 bases between them. The CDR3 nucleotides read TGTGCCAGCAGCTTGGAACTCACCCAAGAGACCCAGTACTTC. This encodes CASSLELTQETQYF.

This clone was detected only a few times. V is TRBV28 and J is TRBJ1-4, with D possibly being TRBD1 (6 bases). Germline V gene sequence: CDR1 MDHEN, CDR2 SYDVKM. Trimming removed 6 bases from V and 1 base from J, with 12 bases in between. The CDR3 spans 15 residues. The CDR3 sequence is CASRGSRGTNEKLFF. CDR3 DNA: TGTGCCAGCAGGGGGAGCAGGGGAACTAATGAAAAACTGTTTTTT.

The gene calls are TRBV6-4 and TRBJ2-2, with TRBD1 as a possible D gene (5 bases). Trimming took 6 bases from V and 1 from J, leaving 9 bases between them. The CDR3 runs 14 residues. Germline V gene lookup returns CDR1 MRHNA and CDR2 SNTAGT. The CDR3: CASSPDRNTGELFF. DNA for the CDR3: TGTGCCAGCAGCCCTGACAGGAACACCGGGGAGCTGTTTTTT.

Of note for this clone: Other DNA sequences in the sample encode the same CDR3. The V call is TRBV18, the J call TRBJ1-1; 10 bases align to TRBD1. In germline, CDR1 is KGHSH, CDR2 LQKENI. Unmatched junction bases numbered 3, after V lost 6 bases and J lost 5 bases. The CDR3 has 13 amino acids. In DNA, the CDR3 is TGTGCCAGCTCTCCGGGACAGGGGACTGAAGCTTTCTTT. Translation: CASSPGQGTEAFF.

This clone appeared a single time. This sequence joins TRBV9 and TRBJ2-1; the match to TRBD2 covers 7 bases. In germline, CDR1 is SGDLS, CDR2 YYNGEE. The CDR3 is 14 amino acids. V lost 0 bases, J lost 7 bases, and 4 bases stayed unmatched. CDR3 residues: CASSVGLAENEQFF. Here the CDR3 DNA reads TGTGCCAGCAGCGTAGGCCTAGCGGAAAATGAGCAGTTCTTC.

The V and J genes are TRBV29-1 and TRBJ2-2; 7 bases map to TRBD2. V gave up 4 bases and J gave up 4 bases; unmatched junction bases: 3. Germline CDR1 SQVTM, CDR2 ANQGSEA. The CDR3 spans 13 residues. The CDR3 nucleotides are TGCAGCGTTGGTTCTAGCGGCACCGGGGAGCTGTTTTTT. This encodes CSVGSSGTGELFF.

The gene calls are TRBV19 and TRBJ2-1; TRBD2 agrees at 8 bases. V shed 0 bases, J shed 7 bases, and the junction held 8 bases outside the gene matches. CDR1 and CDR2 from the germline V gene are LNHDA and SQIVND (reference sequence). This CDR3 comprises 16 residues. DNA for the CDR3: TGTGCCAGTAGTATAGATAGGGCGGGAGGAGTGAATGAGCAGTTCTTC. This encodes CASSIDRAGGVNEQFF.

This chain uses TRBV2 with TRBJ1-1; D ambiguous. Germline V gene data show CDR1 as SNHLY and CDR2 as FYNNEI. The CDR3 is 14 residues long. V lost 3 bases, J lost 2 bases, and 10 bases lay in between. The CDR3 loop is CASSEEQLNTEAFF. In DNA, the CDR3 is TGTGCCAGCAGTGAGGAACAGCTAAACACTGAAGCTTTCTTT.

This chain links TRBV2 with TRBJ2-3; D ambiguous. The CDR3 consists of 12 residues. Germline-derived CDR1 and CDR2 are SNHLY and FYNNEI. V was trimmed by 6 bases and J by 1 base, leaving 5 bases between them. The CDR3 DNA reads as TGTGCCAGCAGCCGGGGCACAGATACGCAGTATTTT. Its protein product is CASSRGTDTQYF.

J is TRBJ2-7 and V is TRBV6-5, with D hard to call. The CDR3 consists of 13 residues. V dropped 6 bases and J dropped 6 bases, with 15 bases sitting between them. Germline CDR1 MNHEY, CDR2 SVGAGI. For the CDR3, the DNA is TGTGCCAGCAGCTATGGAGCCCTAGTCGAGCAGTACTTC. This codes for CASSYGALVEQYF.

The V call is TRBV4-1, the J call TRBJ2-1; 12 bases fit TRBD2. CDR3 length: 15 amino acids. The V gene end was trimmed by 4 bases and the J gene end by 7 bases; junction bases not matched to a gene: 5. Looked up from germline, CDR1 is MGHRA and CDR2 is YSYEKL. CDR3 in amino acids: CASSPRLAGVNEQFF. DNA for the CDR3: TGCGCCAGCAGCCCTCGACTAGCGGGAGTGAATGAGCAGTTCTTC.

This chain uses TRBV5-1 with TRBJ2-3; 12 positions match TRBD2. V was clipped by 3 bases and J by 1 base; unmatched bases: 3. In germline, CDR1 is SGHRS, CDR2 YFSETQ. The CDR3 covers 16 residues. The CDR3 region is CASSSRLAGGTDTQYF. The CDR3, as DNA: TGCGCCAGCAGCTCAAGACTAGCGGGGGGCACAGATACGCAGTATTTT.

The J gene is TRBJ2-7, the V gene TRBV28, with TRBD1 matching 9 bases. The CDR3 has 15 residues. V lost 8 bases and J lost 3; bases outside the gene matches: 11. Germline V gene sequence: CDR1 MDHEN, CDR2 SYDVKM. CDR3 in amino acids: CASPLRDRELYEQYF. DNA for the CDR3: TGTGCCAGCCCCCTCCGGGACAGGGAGCTCTACGAGCAGTACTTC.

V gene TRBV5-1 combines with J gene TRBJ2-3; D not certain. This CDR3 is 13 amino acids long. CDR1 and CDR2 from the germline V gene are SGHRS and YFSETQ. Trimming stripped 1 base from V and 3 bases from J, with 6 bases between. The CDR3 region is CASSLLETDTQYF. The CDR3 coding sequence is TGCGCCAGCAGCTTGCTAGAAACAGATACGCAGTATTTT.

As to this clone: Distinct nucleotide sequences in the sample also encode this CDR3. The J gene is TRBJ1-1, the V gene TRBV28; a weak D match, TRBD1 (5 bases). The CDR3 is 14 amino acids. The V and J ends lost 6 bases and 1 base respectively, with 12 bases between them. Per germline, CDR1 MDHEN and CDR2 SYDVKM. The CDR3, as DNA: TGTGCCAGCAGACCCGGGGGGGAGAACACTGAAGCTTTCTTT. Translation gives CASRPGGENTEAFF.

The chain links TRBV6-1 to TRBJ2-1, with 8 bases lining up with TRBD1. V lost 6 bases to trimming and J lost 7 bases; unmatched junction nucleotides: 8. Germline V gives CDR1 MNHNS, CDR2 SASEGT. This CDR3 is 14 amino acids long. The CDR3 DNA is TGTGCCAGCAGCTACCGGGACAGGCAAAATGAGCAGTTCTTC. Protein product: CASSYRDRQNEQFF.

This clone appeared once. This chain uses TRBV19 with TRBJ2-2, with a tentative D call TRBD2 (7 bases). V was trimmed by 7 bases and J by 4 bases, leaving 19 bases between them. Germline CDR1 is LNHDA and CDR2 is SQIVND (reference sequence). This CDR3 has 16 residues. The CDR3 DNA follows: TGTGCCAGTATTCAGGGAGGGGGGGGGCTCACCGGGGAGCTGTTTTTT. Protein sequence: CASIQGGGGLTGELFF.